This TCR beta chain is drawn from a study of tumor and adjacent non-tumor tissue in lung cancer. Background on the study: There were some 11 adenocarcinoma, 2 squamous cell carcinoma and 1 small cell lung cancer cases.

With regard to this clonotype: The antigen remains undetermined. The CDR3 does not end in the conserved phenylalanine or tryptophan, so this is likely a read error.

V was clipped by 3 bases and J by 1 base; unmatched bases: 11. CDR3 length equals 17 residues. Germline V gene lookup returns CDR1 DFQATT and CDR2 SNEGSKA (reference sequence). This sample's RNA came from whole unsorted tissue. Broader study findings: In normal lung, the top 100 clones were significantly more dominant than in tumor.

A modified ARM-PCR protocol with three rounds of nested PCR amplified TCRbeta. MiXCR, applied by TCRdb to the multiplex PCR reads, yields one record per CDR3 protein. The sample records just over 200,000 distinct CDR3 sequences, 70% to 75% being singletons. The rearrangement uses TRBV20-1 and TRBJ2-5; TRBD2 matches 10 bases. The TCR sequence derives from a man aged 55 to 70 with non-small cell lung cancer. The material sequenced was lung tumor tissue. This chain's CDR3 is CSARLSSGSGGQETQYI. The CDR3 DNA sequence: TGCAGTGCTAGGCTTTCTAGCGGGAGTGGGGGCCAAGAGACCCAGTACATC.